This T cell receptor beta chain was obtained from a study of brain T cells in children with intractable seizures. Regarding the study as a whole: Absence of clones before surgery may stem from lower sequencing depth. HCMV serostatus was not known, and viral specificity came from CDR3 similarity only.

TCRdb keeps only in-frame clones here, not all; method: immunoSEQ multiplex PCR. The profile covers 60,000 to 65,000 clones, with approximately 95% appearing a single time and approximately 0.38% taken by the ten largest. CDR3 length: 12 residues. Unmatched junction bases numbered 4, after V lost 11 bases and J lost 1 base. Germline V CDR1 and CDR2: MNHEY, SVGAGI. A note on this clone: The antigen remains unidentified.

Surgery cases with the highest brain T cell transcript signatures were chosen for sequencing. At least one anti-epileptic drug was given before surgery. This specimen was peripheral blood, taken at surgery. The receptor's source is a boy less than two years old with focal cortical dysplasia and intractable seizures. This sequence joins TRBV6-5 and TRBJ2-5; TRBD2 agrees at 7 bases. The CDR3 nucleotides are TGTGCCGCGGGGGAGATCCAAGAGACCCAGTACTTC. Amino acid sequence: CAAGEIQETQYF.